These T cell receptor beta chains were read from a single sample in a study of T cell responses to AZD1222 COVID-19 vaccine. Profiling relied on immunoSEQ multiplex PCR, and the TCRdb table lists in-frame clones only, not all of them. The sample has over 120,000 clones, and its top ten clones hold 2.2%. What was sequenced was peripheral blood. These receptors originate from an adult in good health. Both conserved end residues are part of each CDR3. The order of the fields is J gene, V gene, D gene, CDR3 protein, CDR3 DNA. The D gene is left open where the match is weak.

TRBJ2-7 | TRBV5-6 | TRBD2 | CASSLRGGLYEQYF | TGTGCCAGCAGCTTACGCGGGGGGTTATACGAGCAGTACTTC
TRBJ2-7 | TRBV6-5 | - | CASSPRTGNEQYF | TGTGCCAGCAGTCCACGGACCGGGAACGAGCAGTACTTC
TRBJ2-2 | TRBV6-7 | - | CASSYSEPRGTNTGELFF | TGTGCCAGCAGTTACTCGGAACCACGCGGCACGAACACCGGGGAGCTGTTTTTT
TRBJ2-5 | TRBV11-3 | TRBD2 | CASSLDSSRTSGHQETQYF | TGTGCCAGCAGCTTAGATTCTTCTCGGACTAGCGGGCACCAAGAGACCCAGTACTTC
TRBJ1-1 | TRBV2 | - | CASTEVMMNTEAFF | TGTGCCAGCACGGAGGTAATGATGAACACTGAAGCTTTCTTT
TRBJ1-2 | TRBV6-6 | - | CASSYLATDANYGYTF | TGTGCCAGCAGTTATTTAGCGACGGACGCTAACTATGGCTACACCTTC
TRBJ2-2 | TRBV10-2 | - | CASSRTTRQTGELFF | TGCGCCAGCAGCAGGACTACACGACAGACCGGGGAGCTGTTTTTT
TRBJ1-6 | TRBV3-1/TRBV3-2 | - | CASSQDIRSPLHF | TGTGCCAGCAGCCAAGATATTAGATCACCCCTCCACTTT
TRBJ1-1 | TRBV7-9 | - | CASSLPGRGTEAFF | TGTGCCAGCAGCTTACCGGGGAGGGGGACTGAAGCTTTCTTT
TRBJ1-2 | TRBV7-3 | - | CASSLGPGPGYTF | TGTGCCAGCAGCTTAGGTCCAGGGCCAGGCTACACCTTC
TRBJ2-2 | TRBV11-3 | - | CASSLEGLNTGELFF | TGTGCCAGCAGCTTAGAGGGACTTAACACCGGGGAGCTGTTTTTT
TRBJ1-3 | TRBV19 | TRBD1 | CASSTPGTGFGNTIYF | TGTGCCAGTAGTACCCCTGGGACAGGGTTTGGAAACACCATATATTTT
TRBJ2-2 | TRBV5-6 | TRBD1 | CASSLDADRGRTGELFF | TGTGCCAGCAGCTTGGACGCCGACAGGGGGCGTACCGGGGAGCTGTTTTTT
TRBJ1-4 | TRBV9 | - | CASSVGGLDEKLFF | TGTGCCAGCAGCGTAGGAGGGTTAGACGAAAAACTGTTTTTT
TRBJ2-7 | TRBV10-3 | TRBD1 | CAIRGGQTSYEQYF | TGTGCCATCAGAGGGGGACAGACATCCTACGAGCAGTACTTC
TRBJ2-7 | TRBV28 | - | CASTLGLDGVEQYF | TGTGCCAGCACCTTAGGGTTGGACGGAGTGGAGCAGTACTTC
TRBJ2-7 | TRBV7-9 | TRBD1 | CASRDTATGSEYEQYF | TGTGCCAGCAGAGATACGGCGACAGGGTCGGAATACGAGCAGTACTTC
TRBJ1-6 | TRBV27 | - | CASSLFPDNSPLHF | TGTGCCAGCAGTTTATTCCCTGATAATTCACCCCTCCACTTT
TRBJ1-2 | TRBV28 | TRBD1 | CAAGQTYGYTF | TGTGCCGCGGGACAGACCTATGGCTACACCTTC
TRBJ2-3 | TRBV15 | TRBD2 | CATSRRLAGSTDTQYF | TGTGCCACCAGCAGACGCCTAGCGGGGAGCACAGATACGCAGTATTTT
TRBJ2-5 | TRBV7-8 | - | CASSLDSSLLETQYF | TGTGCCAGCAGCTTAGACAGCTCTCTCCTGGAGACCCAGTACTTC
TRBJ1-2 | TRBV10-1 | TRBD1 | CASSESRGRNGGYTF | TGCGCCAGCAGTGAGTCAAGGGGGCGAAATGGTGGCTACACCTTC
TRBJ2-7 | TRBV3-1/TRBV3-2 | - | CASSQGHGGYGQYF | TGTGCCAGCAGCCAAGGGCACGGAGGGTACGGGCAGTACTTC
TRBJ1-1 | TRBV6-6 | - | CASSYTDRRLNEAFF | TGTGCCAGCAGTTACACCGACAGGCGCCTCAATGAAGCTTTCTTT
TRBJ2-3 | TRBV6-1 | TRBD2 | CASSEYPTASGGTGASTDTQYF | TGTGCCAGCAGTGAATATCCTACGGCTAGCGGGGGGACCGGAGCAAGCACAGATACGCAGTATTTT
TRBJ2-3 | TRBV7-9 | - | CASSLSVGGDTQYF | TGTGCCAGCAGCTTATCGGTGGGCGGAGATACGCAGTATTTT
TRBJ1-1 | TRBV7-9 | - | CASSAREGKANTEAFF | TGTGCCAGCAGTGCCCGAGAGGGGAAGGCGAACACTGAAGCTTTCTTT
TRBJ1-5 | TRBV19 | - | CATMAGGNQPQHF | TGTGCCACAATGGCGGGGGGCAATCAGCCCCAGCATTTT
TRBJ1-2 | TRBV2 | TRBD1 | CASPPTGEVGYTF | TGTGCCAGCCCCCCGACAGGGGAGGTTGGCTACACCTTC
TRBJ2-5 | TRBV3-1/TRBV3-2 | - | CASSQAFSGGETQYF | TGTGCCAGCAGCCAAGCATTTAGCGGCGGAGAGACCCAGTACTTC
TRBJ1-1 | TRBV19 | - | CASRGQGPHTEAFF | TGTGCCAGTAGGGGCCAGGGACCTCACACTGAAGCTTTCTTT
TRBJ2-2 | TRBV19 | - | CASSTYATSSYTGELFF | TGTGCCAGTAGTACCTATGCGACCTCTAGTTACACCGGGGAGCTGTTTTTT
TRBJ1-2 | TRBV7-2 | - | CASSSGRINYGYTF | TGTGCCAGCAGCTCCGGACGGATTAACTATGGCTACACCTTC
TRBJ2-1 | TRBV28 | - | CASSSQTGIKFF | TGTGCCAGCAGTTCTCAGACAGGTATAAAGTTCTTC
TRBJ1-4 | TRBV14 | - | CASSRATNEKLFF | TGTGCCAGCAGCCGGGCAACTAATGAAAAACTGTTTTTT
TRBJ1-3 | TRBV28 | - | CASLLSGVGNTIYF | TGTGCCAGCCTATTATCAGGGGTTGGAAACACCATATATTTT
TRBJ1-2 | TRBV24-1 | - | CATSKNANYGYTF | TGTGCCACCAGTAAAAACGCGAACTATGGCTACACCTTC
TRBJ2-7 | TRBV5-4 | TRBD2 | CASSSATSGVTYEQYF | TGTGCCAGCAGCTCCGCGACTAGCGGGGTAACCTACGAGCAGTACTTC
TRBJ2-4 | TRBV19 | - | CASSRAGAKNIQYF | TGTGCCAGTAGTAGGGCAGGCGCCAAAAACATTCAGTACTTC
TRBJ2-7 | TRBV2 | - | CAGGRKTGYYEQYF | TGTGCCGGCGGGAGGAAGACAGGGTATTACGAGCAGTACTTC
TRBJ1-2 | TRBV5-4 | - | CASSLVGFEGGYTF | TGTGCCAGCAGCTTGGTTGGGTTCGAAGGTGGCTACACCTTC
TRBJ1-2 | TRBV30 | TRBD1 | CAWSVGTGNYGYTF | TGTGCCTGGAGTGTCGGGACAGGGAACTATGGCTACACCTTC
TRBJ2-7 | TRBV9 | TRBD1 | CASSESGTAYYEQYF | TGTGCCAGCAGTGAATCCGGGACAGCCTACTACGAGCAGTACTTC
TRBJ1-3 | TRBV7-2 | - | CASSPRGGNSGNTIYF | TGTGCCAGCAGCCCTCGGGGGGGGAACTCTGGAAACACCATATATTTT
TRBJ1-5 | TRBV19 | - | CASSTTGGGNQPQHF | TGTGCCAGTAGTACCACCGGGGGGGGCAATCAGCCCCAGCATTTT
TRBJ2-1 | TRBV28 | - | CASSLAGEGYNEQFF | TGTGCCAGCAGTTTGGCAGGGGAGGGGTACAATGAGCAGTTCTTC
TRBJ2-1 | TRBV28 | TRBD2 | CASSLRGGWVDEQFF | TGTGCCAGCAGTTTACGGGGGGGCTGGGTAGATGAGCAGTTCTTC
TRBJ2-2 | TRBV6-5 | - | CASRAISNTGELFF | TGTGCCAGCAGGGCTATTTCAAACACCGGGGAGCTGTTTTTT
TRBJ2-5 | TRBV3-1/TRBV3-2 | - | CASSQGGQETQYF | TGTGCCAGCAGCCAAGGCGGGCAAGAGACCCAGTACTTC
TRBJ1-3 | TRBV7-9 | - | CASSARAGTPLRNTIYF | TGTGCCAGCAGCGCTAGGGCAGGGACACCGCTTCGAAACACCATATATTTT